Presented here are 22 T cell receptor beta chains from one specimen sequenced in a study of response to subunit inactivated influenza vaccine (dated by TCRdb to 2016 to 2019). Library method: RT-PCR. Sequenced on an Illumina HiSeq 2500. The raw public reads went through TCRdb reprocessing: fastp at Q25, MiXCR clone calling, in-frame beta chains kept. Rows are combined by CDR3 protein, so each entry shows the most common genes and DNA. The sample table contains around 530,000 distinct CDR3 sequences; only one count was recorded for 16% of them. The biggest ten clones account for approximately 3% of the sample. The sequenced sample was CD4+ T cells sorted from PBMCs, obtained around 25 months after vaccination. These TCRs come from a man between 50 and 69 years old who received an inactivated influenza vaccine. Donor details come from another sample of the same person, matched by shared clones.

This clonotype was picked up a small number of times. This chain connects TRBV18 to TRBJ2-1; 9 bases agree with TRBD1. Germline values: CDR1 KGHSH, CDR2 LQKENI. Trimming at V came to 8 bases and at J to 2 bases, leaving 7 bases not matched to a gene. The CDR3 spans 15 residues. DNA for the CDR3: TGTGCCAGCGCGCAAACAGGGGGCGCCTACAATGAGCAGTTCTTC. Residues: CASAQTGGAYNEQFF.

The CDR3 coding sequence is TGCAGTGCTATCGGCGGGGTGGGCGATGAGCAGTTCTTC. Protein product: CSAIGGVGDEQFF. The V and J genes are TRBV20-1 and TRBJ2-1; the D gene is possibly TRBD2 (6 bases). Deletions cut 4 bases from V and 8 bases from J, with 15 bases between. The CDR3 runs to 13 residues. Germline CDR1 is DFQATT and CDR2 is SNEGSKA (reference sequence).

This clonotype was detected only a few times. The CDR3 nucleotides are TGTGCCAGCAGCGGACCGGGGACGAGGGAAGCTTTCTTT. Translated, it gives CASSGPGTREAFF. The chain couples TRBV12-3 or TRBV12-4 to TRBJ1-1, with a weak D call TRBD1 (5 bases). The germline V and J ends were trimmed by 6 bases and 8 bases, with 16 bases remaining between them. The CDR3 is 13 amino acids.

CDR3 residues: CASGRAWASGRSSYNEQFF. DNA of the CDR3: TGTGCCAGCGGGCGGGCATGGGCTAGCGGGAGATCGTCCTACAATGAGCAGTTCTTC. The chain is built from TRBV11-1 and TRBJ2-1, with 10 bases identical to TRBD2. J lost 1 base, V lost 8 bases, and 17 bases had no gene match. Per germline, CDR1 SGHAT and CDR2 FQDESV (reference sequence). The CDR3 totals 19 residues.

The chain carries TRBV6-2 or TRBV6-3 and TRBJ1-5; D unclear. Germline CDR1 MNHEY, CDR2 SVGEGT. Between the trimmed V and J ends, which lost 0 bases and 7 bases, there was a span of 13 bases. This CDR3 has 15 amino acids. CDR3 coding DNA: TGTGCCAGCAGTTACTCGTTGGATCCGGGGCAGCCCCAGCATTTT. This gives the protein CASSYSLDPGQPQHF.

This clonotype has more than one count but fewer than ten. The chain links TRBV5-6 to TRBJ2-3; D not certain. Germline V gene sequence: CDR1 SGHDT, CDR2 YYEEEE. Trimming took off 4 bases at V and 0 bases at J, with 12 bases between the two ends. The CDR3 loop spans 15 amino acids. CDR3 protein: CASSVSASSTDTQYF. CDR3 in DNA: TGTGCCAGCAGCGTCTCAGCGTCTAGCACAGATACGCAGTATTTT.

The chain has TRBV11-2 and TRBJ1-4; perhaps TRBD1 as D (6 bases). This CDR3 is 13 amino acids long. Trimming stripped 5 bases from V and 8 bases from J, with 12 bases between. CDR1 and CDR2 (germline): SGHAT, FQNNGV. CDR3 region: CASSAVGGEKLFF. Here the CDR3 DNA reads TGTGCCAGCAGCGCAGTCGGGGGCGAAAAACTGTTTTTT.

The chain recombines TRBV15 with TRBJ2-5; D not certain. The CDR3 loop spans 13 amino acids. Trimming took off 1 base at V and 4 bases at J, with 7 bases between the two ends. The germline V gene encodes CDR1 LNHNV and CDR2 YYDKDF (reference sequence). The CDR3 DNA reads as TGTGCCACCAGCAGAGTGGGGTCAGAGACCCAGTACTTC. Amino acid sequence: CATSRVGSETQYF.

This sequence joins TRBV29-1 and TRBJ1-1; D is ambiguous. CDR1 is SQVTM and CDR2 is ANQGSEA in the germline V gene. The CDR3 runs 13 residues. Trimming took 7 bases from V and 0 from J, leaving 12 bases between them. The CDR3 DNA is TGCAGCGGGTCGAGAGGGATGAACACTGAAGCTTTCTTT. Its translation: CSGSRGMNTEAFF.

This chain links TRBV5-4 with TRBJ2-1; 10 bases line up with TRBD2. CDR1 is SGHNT and CDR2 is YYREEE in the germline V gene (reference sequence). This CDR3 region has 17 residues. The V segment lost 0 bases and the J segment 4 bases; nucleotides outside the gene matches: 7. This CDR3 is CASSLGRGLAVYNEQFF. The CDR3 DNA is TGTGCCAGCAGCTTGGGTCGCGGACTAGCGGTATACAATGAGCAGTTCTTC. The full variable domain, its missing parts supplied by reference TRBV5-4 and TRBJ2-1, is ETGVTQSPTHLIKTRGQQVTLRCSSQSGHNTVSWYQQALGQGPQFIFQYYREEENGRGNFPPRFSGLQFPNYSSELNVNALELDDSALYLCASSLGRGLAVYNEQFFGPGTRLTVL.

This clonotype was counted only a few times. CDR3 residues: CSARDQGAFYEQYF. CDR3 sequence (DNA): TGCAGTGCTAGGGATCAGGGGGCGTTCTACGAGCAGTACTTC. The chain combines TRBV20-1 with TRBJ2-7, with TRBD1 identical over 8 bases. The J segment lost 3 bases and the V segment lost 3 bases, leaving 7 bases of the junction unmatched. This CDR3 is built from 14 residues. The V gene's germline CDR1 is DFQATT and CDR2 SNEGSKA (reference sequence).

This clonotype was counted ten times or more. The V gene is TRBV9, the J gene TRBJ2-2, with a tentative D call TRBD1 (6 bases). V gave up 7 bases and J gave up 4 bases, with 14 bases separating them. The germline V gene encodes CDR1 SGDLS and CDR2 YYNGEE. CDR3 size: 14 residues. CDR3 bases: TGTGCCAGCGCCCAGGGGCTAGCCACCGGGGAGCTGTTTTTT. Its protein is CASAQGLATGELFF.

The chain uses TRBV28 and TRBJ2-7, with 11 positions matching TRBD2. Germline lookup yields CDR1 MDHEN and CDR2 SYDVKM. This CDR3 comprises 14 residues. Losses at the gene ends were 8 bases for V and 0 bases for J; bases not matched to a gene: 3. The CDR3 loop reads CASGSGGASYEQYF. Written as DNA, the CDR3 is TGTGCCAGCGGTAGCGGGGGGGCCTCCTACGAGCAGTACTTC.

This clonotype turned up a few times. Relative to the germline gene, one junction end is altered; a read error may explain this. The chain combines TRBV6-5 with TRBJ1-3; D is undetermined. The CDR3 has 14 residues. The germline V gene encodes CDR1 MNHEY and CDR2 SVGAGI. The CDR3: CASSYSVSGDTIYF. The CDR3 DNA sequence: TGTGCCAGCAGTTACAGTGTTTCTGGAGACACCATATATTTT.

The chain is built from TRBV4-3 and TRBJ1-1, with a possible D match to TRBD1 (5 bases). Germline values: CDR1 LGHNA, CDR2 YSLEER. The V end lost 3 bases, the J end lost 4 bases, and 9 bases lay between the germline ends. The CDR3 is made up of 13 amino acids. The CDR3 DNA reads TGCGCCAGCAGCCACAGGGTCGGCACTGAAGCTTTCTTT. It yields the protein CASSHRVGTEAFF.

V usage is TRBV7-2 and J usage is TRBJ2-3, with 10 positions matching TRBD2. The CDR3 length is 15 residues. The germline V gene encodes CDR1 SGHTA and CDR2 FQGNSA. The junction had 5 bases not matched to a gene; V was cut back by 1 base and J by 7 bases. CDR3 DNA: TGTGCCAGCAGCTTAGAACTAGCGGGAACCAATACGCAGTATTTT. Translation gives CASSLELAGTNTQYF.

This clonotype has ten or more counts. The chain links TRBV12-3 or TRBV12-4 to TRBJ2-3; D is unclear. This CDR3 is built from 13 residues. Trimming left V 3 bases short and J 6 bases short, with 10 bases between. CDR3 residues: CASSFGLRDTQYF. In DNA, the CDR3 is TGTGCCAGCAGTTTTGGCCTCCGCGATACGCAGTATTTT.

CDR3 bases: TGCAGTGCTAGTTACAGGACGGGCTCCTACAATGAGCAGTTCTTC. It is translated as CSASYRTGSYNEQFF. The rearrangement uses TRBV20-1 and TRBJ2-1; D perhaps matches TRBD1 (5 bases). Trimming took 3 bases from V and 0 from J, leaving 12 bases between them. CDR3 length: 15 amino acids. CDR1 DFQATT and CDR2 SNEGSKA come from the germline V gene (reference sequence).

This clonotype was seen only a few times. The chain recombines TRBV29-1 with TRBJ2-1; a possible D gene is TRBD2 (6 bases). V lost 5 bases and J 6 bases, leaving 14 bases between the germline ends. The germline gives CDR1 SQVTM, CDR2 ANQGSEA. This CDR3 is built from 13 residues. The CDR3: CSVQSPSANEQFF. The CDR3 nucleotides are TGCAGCGTTCAATCCCCTAGCGCCAATGAGCAGTTCTTC.

The V and J genes are TRBV20-1 and TRBJ2-7; 9 nucleotides agree with TRBD2. V trimming: 0 bases; J trimming: 12 bases; junction bases outside the gene matches: 6. The V gene's germline CDR1 is DFQATT and CDR2 SNEGSKA (reference sequence). The CDR3 has 12 amino acids. CDR3 loop: CSARDGTSMAYF. CDR3 bases: TGCAGTGCTAGAGATGGGACTAGCATGGCGTACTTC.

The J gene is TRBJ2-5, the V gene TRBV5-1; D remains ambiguous. Trimming removed 0 bases at V and 5 bases at J, with 14 bases between. The CDR3 is made up of 15 amino acids. In germline, CDR1 is SGHRS, CDR2 YFSETQ. The CDR3 bases are TGCGCCAGCAGCTTGGGCGCCAGTTCGGTCGAGACCCAGTACTTC. It specifies CASSLGASSVETQYF.

This clonotype was detected only a few times. The genes are TRBV18 and TRBJ2-7, with 7 bases matching TRBD1. CDR1 is KGHSH, CDR2 LQKENI, per germline. The CDR3 covers 16 residues. The trim removed 4 bases at V and 6 bases at J, leaving 15 bases unmatched. The CDR3: CASSLRQTGTGGEQYF. DNA for the CDR3: TGTGCCAGCTCACTTCGACAGACAGGGACGGGTGGCGAGCAGTACTTC.